The 22 T cell receptor beta chains reported below all come from one sample, sequenced in a study of T cells in Graves' hyperthyroidism and ophthalmopathy (dated by TCRdb to between 2018 and 2021). Preparation of the library involved multiplex PCR. The sequencer listed for this sample is Illumina HiSeq 2000. TCR beta CDR3 regions were amplified from RNA transcripts. A first-round RT-PCR of the TCR CDR3 used the HTBI primer set with the Qiagen OneStep RT-PCR kit. Using fastp at Q25 and MiXCR, TCRdb reprocessed the public reads and kept productive beta chains. CDR3 protein sequences are deduplicated, and each keeps its most common genes and DNA. In all, the sample holds under 350,000 distinct CDR3 sequences, and 21% of those were seen once. Together, the top ten hold 50% of the sample. Sequencing was carried out using blood. These receptors came from a woman aged 45-65 years with Graves' hyperthyroidism.

This clonotype was detected a few times. The V call is TRBV24-1, the J call TRBJ2-4; no reliable D call. Germline lookup yields CDR1 KGHDR and CDR2 SFDVKD. The V end lost 2 bases, the J end lost 0 bases, and 10 bases lay between the germline ends. The length of the CDR3 is 16 residues. The CDR3 is CATSDSSAEAKNIQYF. CDR3 DNA sequence: TGTGCCACCAGTGATTCGTCAGCAGAAGCCAAAAACATTCAGTACTTC.

This clonotype was counted a few times. The CDR3 sequence is CSASGTSGRSYEQYF. In DNA form, the CDR3 reads TGCAGTGCTAGTGGGACTAGCGGGAGATCCTACGAGCAGTACTTC. The chain recombines TRBV20-1 with TRBJ2-7, with 14 nucleotides matching TRBD2. CDR3 length equals 15 residues. Germline V gene lookup returns CDR1 DFQATT and CDR2 SNEGSKA (reference sequence). J gave up 1 base and V 3 bases, and 2 bases lay outside the gene matches.

The chain couples TRBV5-1 to TRBJ2-6; 7 nucleotides line up with TRBD2. The germline V gene encodes CDR1 SGHRS and CDR2 YFSETQ. V lost 0 bases, J lost 0 bases, and 6 bases stayed unmatched. The CDR3 totals 18 residues. The CDR3 loop is CASSLGGGPGSGANVLTF. CDR3 DNA: TGCGCCAGCAGCTTGGGGGGAGGGCCTGGCTCTGGGGCCAACGTCCTGACTTTC.

At least ten counts were recorded for this clonotype. As DNA, the CDR3 is TGTGCCAGCAATAGTAAAGGGGGTCGGGCCAAAAACATTCAGTACTTC. Amino acids: CASNSKGGRAKNIQYF. The V call is TRBV6-1, the J call TRBJ2-4; tentative D call: TRBD1 (6 bases). The V gene's germline CDR1 is MNHNS and CDR2 SASEGT. This CDR3 has 16 residues. With 7 bases removed from V and 1 base from J, the gap between germline ends came to 17 bases.

This clonotype was seen many times. V and J are TRBV9 and TRBJ2-3, with no clear D. The ends were cut back, 4 bases at V and 4 bases at J, with 7 bases in the middle. CDR1 and CDR2 (germline): SGDLS, YYNGEE. This CDR3 spans 12 amino acids. CDR3 residues: CASSLSADTQYF. CDR3 nucleotides: TGTGCCAGCAGCCTAAGCGCAGATACGCAGTATTTT.

There are many counts of this clonotype. The gene calls are TRBV11-1 and TRBJ2-5, with D possibly called TRBD1 or TRBD2 (5 bases each). The V and J ends lost 5 bases and 1 base respectively, with 14 bases between them. The CDR3 has 15 residues. Germline V gives CDR1 SGHAT, CDR2 FQDESV (reference sequence). CDR3 in amino acids: CASSPGRTAQETQYF. DNA for the CDR3: TGTGCCAGCAGCCCGGGACGGACGGCCCAAGAGACCCAGTACTTC.

The CDR3 spells CASSLRRQYF. CDR3 nucleotides: TGTGCCAGCAGCCTTCGCCGGCAGTACTTC. The chain employs TRBV7-3 and TRBJ2-7, with D hard to call. This CDR3 spans 10 amino acids. V was shortened by 5 bases and J by 9 bases, with 8 bases between the two germline ends. Germline lookup yields CDR1 SGHTA and CDR2 FQGTGA.

The chain carries TRBV3-1 and TRBJ1-1, with 8 bases lining up with TRBD1. Germline assignment: CDR1 LGHDT and CDR2 YNNKEL (reference sequence). This CDR3 comprises 12 residues. The V and J ends lost 5 bases and 7 bases, in that order; junction bases with no gene match: 3. Written as DNA, the CDR3 is TGTGCCAGCAGCGGACAGGGATTTGAAGCTTTCTTT. As protein: CASSGQGFEAFF.

This clonotype was seen ten or more times. The chain combines TRBV5-6 with TRBJ1-1, with D hard to call. V shed 2 bases and J shed 0 bases, with 8 bases lying between them. The CDR3 length is 14 residues. Germline V gene lookup returns CDR1 SGHDT and CDR2 YYEEEE. CDR3 loop: CASSFPALNTEAFF. The CDR3 DNA follows: TGTGCCAGCAGCTTCCCGGCCCTGAACACTGAAGCTTTCTTT.

The table lists this clonotype with many counts. The chain links TRBV11-3 to TRBJ1-1, with D uncertain. CDR1 SGHNT and CDR2 YENEEA come from the germline V gene. V gave up 6 bases and J gave up 3 bases, with 8 bases separating them. The CDR3 is 12 amino acids. Written as DNA, the CDR3 is TGTGCCAGCAGTCCAGCACACACTGAAGCTTTCTTT. Its translation is CASSPAHTEAFF.

The chain is built from TRBV28 and TRBJ2-2, with a possible D match to TRBD2 (6 bases). The CDR3 totals 15 residues. Between the trimmed V and J ends, which lost 8 bases and 1 base, there was a span of 14 bases. The germline gives CDR1 MDHEN, CDR2 SYDVKM. CDR3 region: CASCQGGVNTGELFF. CDR3 sequence (DNA): TGTGCCAGCTGTCAAGGCGGGGTGAACACCGGGGAGCTGTTTTTT.

This clonotype showed up many times. The V gene is TRBV3-1, the J gene TRBJ2-1; D is unresolved. The CDR3 consists of 16 residues. The ends were cut back, 0 bases at V and 5 bases at J, with 14 bases in the middle. CDR1 and CDR2 (germline): LGHDT, YNNKEL (reference sequence). The CDR3 DNA sequence: TGTGCCAGCAGCCAAGATCAAAGCTATCAACACAATGAGCAGTTCTTC. Residues: CASSQDQSYQHNEQFF.

In its sample, this clonotype was seen a few times. It may be a read error: a sequence one base away is much more abundant. The CDR3 carries no conserved terminal phenylalanine or tryptophan, so it likely arises from a read error. This rearrangement joins TRBV28 to TRBJ2-3, with 12 bases identical to TRBD2. V lost 10 bases and J lost 3; bases outside the gene matches: 11. The CDR3 covers 16 residues. The germline V gene encodes CDR1 MDHEN and CDR2 SYDVKM. CDR3 sequence: CATKPLAGGWTDTQYS. The CDR3 DNA reads as TGTGCCACAAAGCCCCTAGCGGGAGGGTGGACAGATACGCAGTATTCT.

This clonotype was counted between two and nine times. The V gene is TRBV3-1, the J gene TRBJ1-2, with D uncertain. CDR1 and CDR2 from the germline V gene are LGHDT and YNNKEL (reference sequence). This CDR3 spans 14 amino acids. Trimming stripped 0 bases from V and 10 bases from J, with 15 bases between. The CDR3 loop is CASSQEDYQADYTF. The CDR3 nucleotides are TGTGCCAGCAGCCAAGAGGATTACCAGGCCGACTACACCTTC.

This clonotype showed up many times. The rearrangement joins TRBV12-3 or TRBV12-4 to TRBJ1-5; no reliable D call. This CDR3 spans 15 amino acids. V dropped 5 bases and J dropped 0 bases, with 11 bases sitting between them. The CDR3 region is CASSALRLSNQPQHF. The CDR3, as DNA: TGTGCCAGCAGTGCATTACGTCTTAGCAATCAGCCCCAGCATTTT.

This clonotype was counted at least ten times. The chain combines TRBV5-1 with TRBJ2-3; TRBD2 agrees at 11 bases. The CDR3 is 14 residues long. The germline gives CDR1 SGHRS, CDR2 YFSETQ. V gave up 8 bases and J gave up 5 bases; unmatched junction bases: 7. The CDR3 loop reads CARVLAGVGDTQYF. The CDR3 region has the DNA TGCGCCAGGGTACTAGCGGGAGTGGGAGATACGCAGTATTTT.

This clonotype was picked up many times. The CDR3 nucleotides read TGTGCCATCAGTGAGTTATTAGGAGGGACCCCTAGCACAGATACGCAGTATTTT. Its protein product is CAISELLGGTPSTDTQYF. V and J are TRBV10-3 and TRBJ2-3; TRBD2 is a possible D gene (6 bases). V was cut by 1 base and J by 0 bases, with 17 bases left in between. The germline CDR1 and CDR2 sequences are ENHRY and SYGVKD. The CDR3 runs to 18 residues.

The chain is built from TRBV15 and TRBJ2-7, with D possibly TRBD2 on 6 matching bases. Per the germline V gene, CDR1 is LNHNV and CDR2 is YYDKDF (reference sequence). CDR3 size: 15 residues. V lost 0 bases to trimming and J lost 0 bases, with 9 bases between them. The DNA of the CDR3 is TGTGCCACCAGCAGAGAGATCGGGAGCTCCTACGAGCAGTACTTC. Residues: CATSREIGSSYEQYF.

This clonotype was picked up many times. CDR3 sequence: CSVEGRGGATGELFF. The DNA of the CDR3 is TGCAGCGTTGAAGGGCGCGGGGGGGCGACCGGGGAGCTGTTTTTT. V is TRBV29-1 and J is TRBJ2-2, with 9 bases fitting TRBD2. The CDR3 runs to 15 residues. Germline values: CDR1 SQVTM, CDR2 ANQGSEA. The trim removed 1 base at V and 5 bases at J, leaving 5 bases unmatched.

The CDR3 spells CSVGRGDTQYF. CDR3 bases: TGCAGCGTTGGACGGGGAGATACGCAGTATTTT. The rearrangement uses TRBV29-1 and TRBJ2-3, with a possible D match to TRBD2 (5 bases). The CDR3 runs 11 residues. The germline V gene has CDR1 SQVTM and CDR2 ANQGSEA. Trimming stripped 4 bases from V and 5 bases from J, with 7 bases between.

This clonotype showed up just a few times. The genes are TRBV2 and TRBJ1-1, with D perhaps TRBD1 (6 bases). Trimming left V 6 bases short and J 6 bases short, with 17 bases between. The V gene's germline CDR1 is SNHLY and CDR2 FYNNEI. The CDR3 has 14 residues. The DNA of the CDR3 is TGTGCCAGCAGCCTGGACAGCCTATCCCCTGAAGCTTTCTTT. Translated: CASSLDSLSPEAFF.

This clonotype was counted ten times or more. This rearrangement joins TRBV2 to TRBJ1-5, with 10 bases matching TRBD1. Germline V CDR1 and CDR2: SNHLY, FYNNEI. The length of the CDR3 is 14 residues. J lost 5 bases, V lost 6 bases, and 4 bases had no gene match. For the CDR3, the DNA is TGTGCCAGCAGGGCGACAGGGGGCTATCAGCCCCAGCATTTT. It is translated as CASRATGGYQPQHF.